This T cell receptor beta chain stems from a study of blood T cell repertoires in COVID-19. Study context: Acute-phase and convalescent COVID-19 samples originated in the United States, Italy and Spain. The analysed material was cDNA or gDNA that came from T cells, B-cell-depleted T cells, or PBMCs.

Germline lookup yields CDR1 SGDLS and CDR2 YYNGEE. This CDR3 has 16 residues. Trimming pared 0 bases from V and 7 bases from J, leaving 17 bases between. Measured with immunoSEQ multiplex PCR; TCRdb has only the in-frame clones, and not every one. The sample yields 150,000 to 200,000 clones, around 85% seen once. The origin of this receptor is a woman in her fifties or sixties with COVID-19, enrolled during active disease. The source material was peripheral blood. This chain links TRBV9 with TRBJ2-4; D not certain. The CDR3 loop reads CASSVAHGPQANIQYF. Here the CDR3 DNA reads TGTGCCAGCAGCGTAGCGCATGGGCCTCAGGCGAACATTCAGTACTTC.